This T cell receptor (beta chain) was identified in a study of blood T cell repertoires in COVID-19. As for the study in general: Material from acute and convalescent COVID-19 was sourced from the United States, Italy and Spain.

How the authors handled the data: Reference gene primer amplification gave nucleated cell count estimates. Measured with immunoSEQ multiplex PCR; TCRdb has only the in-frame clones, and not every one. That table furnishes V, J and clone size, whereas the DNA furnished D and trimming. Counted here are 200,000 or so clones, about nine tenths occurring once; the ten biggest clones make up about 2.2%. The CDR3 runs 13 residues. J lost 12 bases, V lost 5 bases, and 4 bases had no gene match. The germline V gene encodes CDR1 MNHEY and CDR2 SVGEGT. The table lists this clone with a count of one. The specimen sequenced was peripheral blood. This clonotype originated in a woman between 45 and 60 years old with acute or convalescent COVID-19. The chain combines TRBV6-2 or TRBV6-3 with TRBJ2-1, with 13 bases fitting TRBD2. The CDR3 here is CASSTSGGAGQFF. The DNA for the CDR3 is TGTGCCAGCAGTACTAGCGGGGGGGCCGGGCAGTTCTTC.